Sequencing of this T cell receptor beta chain was carried out in a study of blood T cell repertoires in COVID-19. Germline values: CDR1 SNHLY, CDR2 FYNNEI. The CDR3 is 13 amino acids. J gave up 2 bases and V 5 bases, and 2 bases lay outside the gene matches. Patients of the Seattle cohort, enrolled during active infection, were followed longitudinally. Using immunoSEQ multiplex PCR, the repertoire was profiled, and TCRdb retains in-frame clones only, with some absent. The profile shows about 270,000 clones, roughly 80% of them singletons. The receptor was derived from a human donor with COVID-19, enrolled during active disease. The donor label of this sample is uncertain. The sample consisted of peripheral blood. The V gene is TRBV2, the J gene TRBJ2-5, with TRBD1 matching 7 bases. CDR3 sequence (DNA): TGTGCCAGCAGTAACAGGGGTCAAGAGACCCAGTACTTC. The encoded protein is CASSNRGQETQYF.